This TCR beta chain was retrieved from a study of OX40 agonist ivuxolimab in advanced cancers. Overall study: At 0.01 to 10 mg/kg, ivuxolimab was administered intravenously to patients every 2 weeks. The dose-escalation group included hepatocellular carcinoma, melanoma, renal cell carcinoma and head and neck cancer.

Worth noting for this clone: As yet, its antigen is unknown.

General observations from the study: CD4+ T cells averaged fewer expanded clones than CD8+ T cells. Nonresponders, in some cases, also had low normalized T-cell clonal expansion.

Generated by immunoSEQ multiplex PCR, the TCRdb table keeps only in-frame clones and is missing some. The sample lists fewer than 90,000 clones; about 88% were seen once. This CDR3 comprises 14 residues. The germline V gene has CDR1 SQVTM and CDR2 ANQGSEA. V gave up 4 bases and J gave up 1 base; unmatched junction bases: 4. V and J are TRBV29-1 and TRBJ2-5; 9 positions match TRBD2. This sequence was found in an adult with an advanced solid tumor such as melanoma, head and neck, liver or kidney cancer. The starting material was CD4+ or CD8+ T cells sorted from blood, obtained in a trial of the OX40 agonist ivuxolimab. The CDR3 DNA reads TGCAGCGTTGCGACTAGCGGAATCCAAGAGACCCAGTACTTC. This codes for CSVATSGIQETQYF. The complete variable domain, with remaining parts taken from reference TRBV29-1 and TRBJ2-5, reads SAVISQKPSRDICQRGTSLTIQCQVDSQVTMMFWYRQQPGQSLTLIATANQGSEATYESGFVIDKFPISRPNLTFSTLTVSNMSPEDSSIYLCSVATSGIQETQYFGPGTRLLVL.